These 29 T cell receptor beta chains were all obtained from the same sample, sequenced in a study of blood T cell repertoires in COVID-19. The protocol was immunoSEQ multiplex PCR, while the TCRdb copy is restricted to in-frame clones and leaves out a portion. Of 200,000 to 250,000 clones listed, 80% are singletons. Material for sequencing was peripheral blood. The origin of the receptors is a woman between 65 and 79 years old with acute or convalescent COVID-19.

This clone appeared once. The genes are TRBV27 and TRBJ1-1; D not resolved. Trimming removed 6 bases from V and 5 bases from J, with 13 bases in between. The CDR3 is made up of 13 amino acids. In germline, CDR1 is MNHEY, CDR2 SMNVEV (reference sequence). DNA for the CDR3: TGTGCCAGCAGGTTCAGTATCAGGACTGAAGCTTTCTTT. Translation: CASRFSIRTEAFF.

V and J are TRBV27 and TRBJ2-3; 7 bases line up with TRBD2. The CDR3 loop spans 17 amino acids. After removal of 2 bases from V and 3 bases from J, the junction contained 11 bases not matched to a gene. Germline V lookup: CDR1 MNHEY, CDR2 SMNVEV (reference sequence). The CDR3 protein is CASSLKGRDGRTDTQYF. The CDR3 DNA follows: TGTGCCAGCAGTTTAAAGGGGCGGGACGGGAGGACAGATACGCAGTATTTT.

The rearrangement links TRBV5-4 to TRBJ2-2; 7 bases map to TRBD1. The germline V gene encodes CDR1 SGHNT and CDR2 YYREEE (reference sequence). The CDR3 loop spans 16 amino acids. Trimming took 0 bases from V and 3 from J; bases not matched to a gene: 5. The CDR3 region is CASSLEAGGYTGELFF. The DNA for the CDR3 is TGTGCCAGCAGCTTGGAGGCAGGGGGATACACCGGGGAGCTGTTTTTT.

The chain combines TRBV27 with TRBJ1-1, with D hard to call. The CDR3 spans 14 residues. V was clipped by 6 bases and J by 11 bases, with 22 bases between them. Germline assignment: CDR1 MNHEY and CDR2 SMNVEV (reference sequence). DNA for the CDR3: TGTGCCAGCAGGCTCTTGGGCGGGCCGTCGCGCGCTTTCTTT. Translation gives CASRLLGGPSRAFF.

Here the CDR3 DNA reads TGTGCCAGCAGTCGTACTAGTCAAGAGACCCAGTACTTC. Protein: CASSRTSQETQYF. This chain joins TRBV7-2 and TRBJ2-5; TRBD2 might be the D (5 bases). Trimming left V 6 bases short and J 2 bases short, with 10 bases between. From germline, CDR1 is SGHTA and CDR2 FQGNSA. The CDR3 has 13 residues.

The chain links TRBV9 to TRBJ2-2; the D gene is possibly TRBD1 (5 bases). CDR3 length equals 17 residues. Germline CDR1 and CDR2: SGDLS and YYNGEE. Trimming took 0 bases from V and 1 from J, leaving 13 bases between them. The CDR3 DNA is TGTGCCAGCAGCGTAGTTCAGGGCAAAAAGAACACCGGGGAGCTGTTTTTT. It encodes CASSVVQGKKNTGELFF.

The V gene is TRBV19, the J gene TRBJ1-2, with TRBD1 identical over 7 bases. From germline, CDR1 is LNHDA and CDR2 SQIVND (reference sequence). The V and J ends lost 2 bases and 8 bases, in that order; junction bases with no gene match: 5. CDR3 size: 13 residues. The CDR3: CASSISTGQGYTF. Written as DNA, the CDR3 is TGTGCCAGTAGTATATCGACAGGGCAAGGCTACACCTTC. Full variable domain (outside the CDR3, taken from reference TRBV19 and TRBJ1-2): DGGITQSPKYLFRKEGQNVTLSCEQNLNHDAMYWYRQDPGQGLRLIYYSQIVNDFQKGDIAEGYSVSREKKESFPLTVTSAQKNPTAFYLCASSISTGQGYTFGSGTRLTVV.

The V gene is TRBV6-4, the J gene TRBJ2-3; weak D call: TRBD1 (6 bases). CDR1 is MRHNA and CDR2 is SNTAGT in the germline V gene. The CDR3 totals 17 residues. V was cut by 2 bases and J by 2 bases, with 17 bases left in between. CDR3 DNA sequence: TGTGCCAGCAGTGACGCGACAGGCGCCGGCACCACAGATACGCAGTATTTT. It encodes CASSDATGAGTTDTQYF.

The V call is TRBV19, the J call TRBJ1-1; D is possibly TRBD1 (6 bases). Trimming cost V 10 bases and J 4 bases, with 16 bases left between them. The CDR3 extends over 13 amino acids. CDR1 is LNHDA and CDR2 is SQIVND in the germline V gene (reference sequence). CDR3 DNA: TGTGCCACCAAGACAGGAGGAGGCACTGAAGCTTTCTTT. This sequence encodes CATKTGGGTEAFF. Full variable domain (remainder filled in from reference TRBV19 and TRBJ1-1): DGGITQSPKYLFRKEGQNVTLSCEQNLNHDAMYWYRQDPGQGLRLIYYSQIVNDFQKGDIAEGYSVSREKKESFPLTVTSAQKNPTAFYLCATKTGGGTEAFFGQGTRLTVV.

The rearrangement links TRBV23-1 to TRBJ2-7, with 10 bases that match TRBD1. TRBV23-1 is noted as an ORF with a role that remains uncertain. V shed 8 bases, J shed 9 bases, and the junction held 10 bases outside the gene matches. The CDR3 has 13 residues. CDR3: CASERDRGLGQYF. DNA for the CDR3: TGCGCCAGCGAGAGGGACAGGGGCCTCGGGCAGTACTTC.

CDR3 bases: TGTGCCAGCAGAGCATTACAGGGGGCGGGCGGCTACACCTTC. Its protein is CASRALQGAGGYTF. The chain has TRBV21-1 and TRBJ1-2; TRBD1, the table's D call, lacks a check against the DNA. TRBV21-1 is termed a pseudogene. This CDR3 region has 14 residues.

The chain recombines TRBV29-1 with TRBJ2-5; tentatively, D is TRBD2 (5 bases). V was clipped by 7 bases and J by 5 bases, with 17 bases between them. The CDR3 has 13 residues. CDR1 and CDR2 from the germline V gene are SQVTM and ANQGSEA. In DNA form, the CDR3 reads TGCAGCGCCTTGAGGGCCATTAGGGAGACCCAGTACTTC. Its translation: CSALRAIRETQYF.

This sequence joins TRBV15 and TRBJ2-5; D might be TRBD1 (7 bases). Looked up from germline, CDR1 is LNHNV and CDR2 is YYDKDF (reference sequence). The CDR3 is 16 amino acids. Trimming stripped 8 bases from V and 5 bases from J, with 24 bases between. CDR3 nucleotide sequence: TGTGCCACCGGATTGACAGGGAGGAGTTCGTGGGAGACCCAGTACTTC. It is translated as CATGLTGRSSWETQYF.

This chain connects TRBV5-1 to TRBJ2-2, with TRBD2 matching over 12 bases. The CDR3 loop spans 15 amino acids. The trim removed 5 bases at V and 3 bases at J, leaving 2 bases unmatched. Germline CDR1 SGHRS, CDR2 YFSETQ. CDR3 loop: CASSWTSGDTGELFF. In nucleotides, the CDR3 is TGCGCCAGCAGTTGGACTAGCGGGGACACCGGGGAGCTGTTTTTT. The full variable domain, completed using reference TRBV5-1 and TRBJ2-2, is KAGVTQTPRYLIKTRGQQVTLSCSPISGHRSVSWYQQTPGQGLQFLFEYFSETQRNKGNFPGRFSGRQFSNSRSEMNVSTLELGDSALYLCASSWTSGDTGELFFGEGSRLTVL.

This chain joins TRBV5-1 and TRBJ2-2; 9 bases line up with TRBD1. The CDR3 extends over 14 amino acids. Germline CDR1 and CDR2: SGHRS and YFSETQ. Unmatched junction bases numbered 5, after V lost 4 bases and J lost 7 bases. DNA for the CDR3: TGCGCCAGCAGCCACACAGGGGGCGGCGGGGAGCTGTTTTTT. The encoded protein is CASSHTGGGGELFF.

The genes are TRBV24-1 and TRBJ2-1; D is undetermined. Germline assignment: CDR1 KGHDR and CDR2 SFDVKD. The CDR3 covers 13 residues. Trimming cost V 2 bases and J 10 bases, with 11 bases left between them. CDR3 in amino acids: CATSDSRWSEQFF. The DNA of the CDR3 is TGTGCCACCAGTGATTCACGTTGGAGCGAGCAGTTCTTC.

This clone was picked up a small number of times. The chain couples TRBV7-2 to TRBJ2-2; TRBD2 agrees at 7 bases. Unmatched junction bases numbered 3, after V lost 0 bases and J lost 5 bases. This CDR3 has 15 residues. From germline, CDR1 is SGHTA and CDR2 FQGNSA. The CDR3 region is CASSLAREYTGELFF. The CDR3 DNA reads as TGTGCCAGCAGCTTAGCGCGGGAGTATACCGGGGAGCTGTTTTTT.

This clone appeared once. The chain employs TRBV28 and TRBJ2-1; 7 bases line up with TRBD2. The CDR3 totals 13 residues. V lost 8 bases, J lost 4 bases, and 5 bases stayed unmatched. CDR1 is MDHEN and CDR2 is SYDVKM in the germline V gene. CDR3 residues: CASEAGRYNEQFF. The CDR3 nucleotides read TGTGCCAGCGAAGCGGGACGGTACAATGAGCAGTTCTTC.

The DNA for the CDR3 is TGTGCCAGCTTACCCTGGCCGCAAAGCTCCTACAATGAGCAGTTCTTC. Its protein is CASLPWPQSSYNEQFF. The rearrangement joins TRBV28 to TRBJ2-1; D remains unclear. From germline, CDR1 is MDHEN and CDR2 SYDVKM. Trimming left V 8 bases short and J 0 bases short, with 17 bases between. The CDR3 runs to 16 residues.

The V call is TRBV11-2, the J call TRBJ2-2; maybe TRBD1 (5 bases). Germline V lookup: CDR1 SGHAT, CDR2 FQNNGV. The CDR3 is made up of 14 amino acids. V was cut by 1 base and J by 6 bases, with 9 bases left in between. The CDR3 loop reads CASSLVGVPGELFF. The CDR3 region has the DNA TGTGCCAGCAGCTTAGTAGGGGTGCCCGGGGAGCTGTTTTTT.

The chain has TRBV2 and TRBJ1-6, with D perhaps TRBD1 (5 bases). The CDR3 spans 15 residues. The germline V gene has CDR1 SNHLY and CDR2 FYNNEI. Trimming removed 8 bases from V and 5 bases from J, with 16 bases in between. CDR3 sequence: CASSLGEQNNSPLHF. In nucleotides, the CDR3 is TGTGCCAGCTCCTTAGGGGAACAAAATAATTCACCCCTCCACTTT.

The chain employs TRBV11-3 and TRBJ2-3; TRBD1 aligns across 9 bases. The CDR3 runs 14 residues. Losses at the gene ends were 4 bases for V and 4 bases for J; bases not matched to a gene: 3. Germline CDR1 SGHNT, CDR2 YENEEA. Here the CDR3 reads CASSYRGQADTQYF. DNA for the CDR3: TGTGCCAGCAGCTACAGGGGGCAAGCAGATACGCAGTATTTT.

This chain links TRBV6-6 with TRBJ2-5; 7 bases match TRBD1. This CDR3 is 13 amino acids long. CDR1 MNHNY and CDR2 SVGAGI come from the germline V gene (reference sequence). The junction had 4 bases not matched to a gene; V was cut back by 6 bases and J by 3 bases. CDR3 region: CASRGDREETQYF. For the CDR3, the DNA is TGTGCCAGCAGGGGGGACAGAGAAGAGACCCAGTACTTC.

This rearrangement joins TRBV3-1 (or the pseudogene TRBV3-2) to TRBJ2-7; 11 nucleotides match TRBD2. The CDR3 covers 17 residues. From germline, CDR1 is LGHDT and CDR2 YNNKEL (reference sequence). The V gene end was trimmed by 0 bases and the J gene end by 1 base; junction bases not matched to a gene: 5. The DNA of the CDR3 is TGTGCCAGCAGCCAAGAACTAGCGGGAGTGCTATCCTACGAGCAGTACTTC. This encodes CASSQELAGVLSYEQYF.

This rearrangement joins TRBV28 to TRBJ2-5; D is ambiguous. V lost 3 bases to trimming and J lost 3 bases, with 8 bases between them. CDR3 length: 13 residues. Germline-derived CDR1 and CDR2 are MDHEN and SYDVKM. CDR3 residues: CASSFLAEETQYF. DNA of the CDR3: TGTGCCAGCAGTTTTCTGGCGGAAGAGACCCAGTACTTC. Variable domain in full (rest from reference TRBV28 and TRBJ2-5): DVKVTQSSRYLVKRTGEKVFLECVQDMDHENMFWYRQDPGLGLRLIYFSYDVKMKEKGDIPEGYSVSREKKERFSLILESASTNQTSMYLCASSFLAEETQYFGPGTRLLVL.

This clone was seen a single time. This chain uses TRBV28 with TRBJ1-1; 7 bases match TRBD1. Germline trimming cut 6 bases from V and 5 bases from J; bases unmatched to any gene: 9. Germline CDR1 reads MDHEN; CDR2 reads SYDVKM. This CDR3 spans 14 amino acids. In DNA, the CDR3 is TGTGCCAGCAGCCGGGACAGACCGAGAACTGAAGCTTTCTTT. This translates into CASSRDRPRTEAFF.

The J gene is TRBJ1-1, the V gene TRBV30; D might be TRBD1 (5 bases). The CDR3 is 12 amino acids. Trimming left V 5 bases short and J 6 bases short, with 13 bases between. Germline V CDR1 and CDR2: GTSNPN, SVGIG (reference sequence). Here the CDR3 reads CAWRGSFAEAFF. For the CDR3, the DNA is TGTGCCTGGCGGGGGTCGTTTGCTGAAGCTTTCTTT.

This clone has a single count. This chain's CDR3 is CASSFEAATDTQYF. CDR3 nucleotides: TGTGCCAGCAGCTTCGAGGCGGCCACAGATACGCAGTATTTT. J is TRBJ2-3 and V is TRBV7-2; D is undetermined. Per the germline V gene, CDR1 is SGHTA and CDR2 is FQGNSA. CDR3 length: 14 amino acids. V lost 3 bases to trimming and J lost 2 bases, with 9 bases between them.

This sequence joins TRBV28 and TRBJ1-2; D uncertain. The CDR3 runs 15 residues. V gave up 6 bases and J gave up 2 bases, with 16 bases separating them. CDR1 MDHEN and CDR2 SYDVKM come from the germline V gene. The CDR3 reads CASSRTTTPNYGYTF. The CDR3 DNA reads as TGTGCCAGCAGCCGTACTACTACACCGAACTATGGCTACACCTTC.